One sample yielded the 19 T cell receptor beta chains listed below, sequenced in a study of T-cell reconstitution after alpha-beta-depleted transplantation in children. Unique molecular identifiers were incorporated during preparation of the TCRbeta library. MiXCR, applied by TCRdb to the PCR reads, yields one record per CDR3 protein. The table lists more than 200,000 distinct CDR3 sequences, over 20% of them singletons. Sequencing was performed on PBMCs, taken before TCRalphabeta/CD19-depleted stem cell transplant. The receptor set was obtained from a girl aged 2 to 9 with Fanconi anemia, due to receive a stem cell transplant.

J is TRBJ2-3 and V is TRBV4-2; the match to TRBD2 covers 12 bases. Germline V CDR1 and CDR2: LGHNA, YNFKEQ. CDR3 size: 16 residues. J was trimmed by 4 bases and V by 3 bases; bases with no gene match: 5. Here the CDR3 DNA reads TGTGCCAGCAGCCAGCTAGCGGGAGGGCCGTCAGATACGCAGTATTTT. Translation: CASSQLAGGPSDTQYF.

The CDR3 sequence is CASSPLVQGRLITDPSTKGYTF. The CDR3 nucleotides read TGTGCCAGCTCACCACTGGTACAGGGGCGACTTATAACAGACCCCTCCACGAAAGGCTACACCTTC. This chain joins TRBV18 and TRBJ1-2; 7 nucleotides line up with TRBD1. The CDR3 is made up of 22 amino acids. CDR1 KGHSH and CDR2 LQKENI come from the germline V gene. J lost 8 bases, V lost 1 base, and 31 bases had no gene match.

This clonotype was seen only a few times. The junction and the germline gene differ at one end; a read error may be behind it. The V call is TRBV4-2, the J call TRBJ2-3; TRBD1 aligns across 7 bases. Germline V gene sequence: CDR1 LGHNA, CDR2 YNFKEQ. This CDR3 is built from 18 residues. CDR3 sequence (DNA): TGTGCCAGCAACCAATATTCCGACAGGGCCCCCCCCACAGATACGCAGTATTTT. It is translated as CASNQYSDRAPPTDTQYF.

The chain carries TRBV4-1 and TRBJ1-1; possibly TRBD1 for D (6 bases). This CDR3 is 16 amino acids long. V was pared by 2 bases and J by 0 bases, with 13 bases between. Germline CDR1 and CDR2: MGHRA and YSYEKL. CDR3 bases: TGCGCCAGCAGCCAACTAACAGGGCCCATGAACACTGAAGCTTTCTTT. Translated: CASSQLTGPMNTEAFF.

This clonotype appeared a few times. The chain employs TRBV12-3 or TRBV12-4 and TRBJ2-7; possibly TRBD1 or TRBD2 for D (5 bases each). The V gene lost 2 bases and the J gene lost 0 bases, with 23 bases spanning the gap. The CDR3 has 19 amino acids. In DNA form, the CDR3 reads TGTGCCAGCAGTTTACGCCTCGGGACGGCCCAGATAAGCTCCTACGAGCAGTACTTC. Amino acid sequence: CASSLRLGTAQISSYEQYF.

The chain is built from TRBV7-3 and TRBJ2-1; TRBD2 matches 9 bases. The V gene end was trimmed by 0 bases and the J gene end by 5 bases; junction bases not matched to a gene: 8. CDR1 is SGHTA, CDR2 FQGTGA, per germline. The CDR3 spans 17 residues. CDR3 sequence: CASSLTSRTSANNEQFF. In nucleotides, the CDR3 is TGTGCCAGCAGCTTAACGTCGAGGACTAGCGCAAACAATGAGCAGTTCTTC.

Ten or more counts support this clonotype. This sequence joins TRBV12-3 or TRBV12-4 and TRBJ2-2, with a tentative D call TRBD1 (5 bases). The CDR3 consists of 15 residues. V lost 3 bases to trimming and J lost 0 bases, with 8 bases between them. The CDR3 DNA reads TGTGCCAGCAGTTTCGGACAAGCGAACACCGGGGAGCTGTTTTTT. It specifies CASSFGQANTGELFF.

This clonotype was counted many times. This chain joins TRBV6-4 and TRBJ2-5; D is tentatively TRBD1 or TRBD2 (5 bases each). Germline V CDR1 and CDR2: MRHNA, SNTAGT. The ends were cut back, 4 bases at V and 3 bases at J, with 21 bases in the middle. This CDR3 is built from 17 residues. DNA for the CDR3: TGTGCCAGCAGTGGGAGGATAGGGACCTCCGAAAAAGAGACCCAGTACTTC. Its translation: CASSGRIGTSEKETQYF.

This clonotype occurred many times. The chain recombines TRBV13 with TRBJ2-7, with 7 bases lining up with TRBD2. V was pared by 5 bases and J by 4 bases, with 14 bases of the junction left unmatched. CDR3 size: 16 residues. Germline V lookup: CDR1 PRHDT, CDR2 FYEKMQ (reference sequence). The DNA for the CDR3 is TGTGCCAGCAGCCCACCAGCGGGGAGACTAATATACGAGCAGTACTTC. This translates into CASSPPAGRLIYEQYF.

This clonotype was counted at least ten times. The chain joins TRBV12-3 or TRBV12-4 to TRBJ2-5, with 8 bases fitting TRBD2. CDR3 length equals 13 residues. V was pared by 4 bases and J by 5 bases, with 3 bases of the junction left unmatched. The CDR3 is CASSSGGLETQYF. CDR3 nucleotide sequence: TGTGCCAGCAGTTCGGGGGGGCTGGAGACCCAGTACTTC.

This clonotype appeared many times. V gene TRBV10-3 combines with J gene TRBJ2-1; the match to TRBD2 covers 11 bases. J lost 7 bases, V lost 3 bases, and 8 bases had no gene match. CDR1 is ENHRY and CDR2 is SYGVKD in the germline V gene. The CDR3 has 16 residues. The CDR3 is CAISDPTSGSRNEQFF. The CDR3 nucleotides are TGTGCCATCAGTGACCCAACTAGCGGGAGCAGAAATGAGCAGTTCTTC.

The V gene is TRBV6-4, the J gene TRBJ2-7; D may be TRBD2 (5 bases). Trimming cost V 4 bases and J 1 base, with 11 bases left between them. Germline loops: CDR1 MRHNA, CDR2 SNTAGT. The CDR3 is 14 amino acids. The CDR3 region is CASSGRSRSYEQYF. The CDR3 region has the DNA TGTGCCAGCAGTGGGAGGTCCCGGTCCTACGAGCAGTACTTC.

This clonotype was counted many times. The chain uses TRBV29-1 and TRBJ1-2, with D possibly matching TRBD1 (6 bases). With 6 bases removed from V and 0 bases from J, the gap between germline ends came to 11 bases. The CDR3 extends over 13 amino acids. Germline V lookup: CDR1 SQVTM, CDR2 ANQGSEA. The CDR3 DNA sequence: TGCAGCGTAGAGGGGGGGACTAACTATGGCTACACCTTC. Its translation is CSVEGGTNYGYTF. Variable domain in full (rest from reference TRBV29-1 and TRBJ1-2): SAVISQKPSRDICQRGTSLTIQCQVDSQVTMMFWYRQQPGQSLTLIATANQGSEATYESGFVIDKFPISRPNLTFSTLTVSNMSPEDSSIYLCSVEGGTNYGYTFGSGTRLTVV.

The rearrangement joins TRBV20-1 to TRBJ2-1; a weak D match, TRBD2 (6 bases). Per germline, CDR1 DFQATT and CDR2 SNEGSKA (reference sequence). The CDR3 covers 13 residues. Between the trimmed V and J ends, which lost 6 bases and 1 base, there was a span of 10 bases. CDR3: CSACGDSYNEQFF. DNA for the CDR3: TGCAGTGCCTGCGGGGATTCCTACAATGAGCAGTTCTTC.

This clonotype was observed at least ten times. CDR3 coding DNA: TGCAGTGCTACAGGCGTTGAAACAGATACGCAGTATTTT. This gives the protein CSATGVETDTQYF. This sequence joins TRBV20-1 and TRBJ2-3; D not certain. V lost 4 bases and J 3 bases, leaving 11 bases between the germline ends. CDR1 and CDR2 (germline): DFQATT, SNEGSKA (reference sequence). The CDR3 sequence is 13 residues long.

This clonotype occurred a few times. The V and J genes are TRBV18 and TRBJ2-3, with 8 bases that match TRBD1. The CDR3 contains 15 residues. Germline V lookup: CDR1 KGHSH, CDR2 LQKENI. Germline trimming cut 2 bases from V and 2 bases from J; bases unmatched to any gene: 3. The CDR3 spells CASSPVGQATDTQYF. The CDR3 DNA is TGTGCCAGCTCACCAGTGGGACAGGCCACAGATACGCAGTATTTT.

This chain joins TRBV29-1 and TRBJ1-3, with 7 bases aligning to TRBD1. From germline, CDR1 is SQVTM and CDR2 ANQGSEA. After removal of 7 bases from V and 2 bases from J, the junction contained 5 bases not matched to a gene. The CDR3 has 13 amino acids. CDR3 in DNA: TGCAGCGGCGAGGGGGCGCCTGGAAACACCATATATTTT. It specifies CSGEGAPGNTIYF.

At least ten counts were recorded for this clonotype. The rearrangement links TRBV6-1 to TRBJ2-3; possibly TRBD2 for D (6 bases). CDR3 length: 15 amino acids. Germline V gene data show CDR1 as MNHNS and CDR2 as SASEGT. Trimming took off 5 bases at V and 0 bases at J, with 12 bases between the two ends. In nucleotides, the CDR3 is TGTGCCAGCAGTCCTAGCGCTCACAGCACAGATACGCAGTATTTT. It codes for CASSPSAHSTDTQYF.

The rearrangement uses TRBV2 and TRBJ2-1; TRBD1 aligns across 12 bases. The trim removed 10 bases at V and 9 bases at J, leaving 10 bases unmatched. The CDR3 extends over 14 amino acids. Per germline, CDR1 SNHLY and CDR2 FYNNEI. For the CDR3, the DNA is TGTGCCATCTGTTTAGGGACAGGGGGCCCTGAGCAGTTCTTC. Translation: CAICLGTGGPEQFF.